The 2 T cell receptor beta chains reported below all come from one sample, sequenced in a study of PD-1 blockade in classical Hodgkin lymphoma. Every patient relapsed after autologous stem cell transplantation, and brentuximab vedotin exposure varied. The protocol was immunoSEQ multiplex PCR, while the TCRdb copy is restricted to in-frame clones and leaves out a portion. The sample contains around 30,000 clones, around four fifths of which appear only once. The sample in question was peripheral blood mononuclear cells (PBMCs), obtained at baseline. These receptors came from a human donor with classical Hodgkin lymphoma.

The rearrangement uses TRBV6-6 and TRBJ2-7, with D perhaps TRBD2 (5 bases). The V gene's germline CDR1 is MNHNY and CDR2 SVGAGI (reference sequence). This CDR3 contains 14 residues. V lost 6 bases, J lost 3 bases, and 15 bases lay in between. This CDR3 is CASRTGLMDYEQYF. Here the CDR3 DNA reads TGTGCCAGCAGGACCGGACTCATGGACTACGAGCAGTACTTC.

This clone came up once. This chain uses TRBV10-3 with TRBJ2-3, with D perhaps matching TRBD1 or TRBD2 (5 bases each). This CDR3 has 14 amino acids. The V and J ends lost 8 bases and 5 bases respectively, with 17 bases between them. The V gene's germline CDR1 is ENHRY and CDR2 SYGVKD. CDR3 sequence reads: CAIYPGALVDTQYF. For the CDR3, the DNA is TGTGCCATCTACCCCGGGGCCCTGGTAGATACGCAGTATTTT.